The 13 T cell receptor beta chains below come from one sample, sequenced in a study of CD8+CD57+ T cells in acquired aplastic anemia. Genomic DNA acted as the template from which TCR beta VDJ combination and CDR3 sequence profiling were carried out. TCRdb used MiXCR to reprocess the reads, holding one entry per CDR3 protein. The profile shows 150,000 to 200,000 distinct CDR3 sequences, approximately 43% of them singletons. The sequenced material came from sorted CD4+, CD8+, or CD8+CD57+ T cells (not recorded which) from PBMCs. The origin of the receptors is a human donor in good health.

CDR3 nucleotides: TGTGCCAGCAGCCAAGGATTCCGGGAAAACTATGGCTACACCTTC. It codes for CASSQGFRENYGYTF. V gene TRBV3-1 combines with J gene TRBJ1-2; no firm D call. The CDR3 is made up of 15 amino acids. Germline V gene data show CDR1 as LGHDT and CDR2 as YNNKEL (reference sequence). The ends were cut back, 1 base at V and 2 bases at J, with 11 bases in the middle.

This clonotype was counted between two and nine times. The rearrangement joins TRBV10-3 to TRBJ2-3; D call uncertain. From germline, CDR1 is ENHRY and CDR2 SYGVKD. Deletions cut 7 bases from V and 0 bases from J, with 2 bases between. This CDR3 spans 11 amino acids. The CDR3 reads CAITSTDTQYF. CDR3 DNA sequence: TGTGCCATCACGAGCACAGATACGCAGTATTTT.

V gene TRBV29-1 combines with J gene TRBJ2-7, with 10 bases lining up with TRBD1. The CDR3 consists of 14 residues. The germline V gene encodes CDR1 SQVTM and CDR2 ANQGSEA. The trim removed 2 bases at V and 4 bases at J, leaving 5 bases unmatched. Written as DNA, the CDR3 is TGCAGCGTTGAATTACGGGACAGGGGTTACGAGCAGTACTTC. This gives the protein CSVELRDRGYEQYF.

This clonotype was counted ten times or more. The rearrangement uses TRBV29-1 and TRBJ2-2; no reliable D call. The CDR3 spans 12 residues. Germline V lookup: CDR1 SQVTM, CDR2 ANQGSEA. With 6 bases removed from V and 6 bases from J, the gap between germline ends came to 11 bases. In DNA form, the CDR3 reads TGCAGCGTCGCGAGCCGGCCCGGGGAGCTGTTTTTT. This encodes CSVASRPGELFF.

V gene TRBV25-1 combines with J gene TRBJ2-7, with TRBD2 as a possible D gene (5 bases). Germline V gene lookup returns CDR1 MGHDK and CDR2 SYGVNS. The CDR3 has 12 amino acids. The DNA of the CDR3 is TGTGCAAGCGGCCAGAGCTCCTACGAGCAGTACTTC. Its translation is CASGQSSYEQYF.

As to this clonotype: One base away lies a much larger clone, so this may be a sequencing read error. The rearrangement uses TRBV20-1 and TRBJ1-5; tentative D call: TRBD1 (5 bases). V was pared by 1 base and J by 2 bases, with 12 bases between. Germline CDR1 reads DFQATT; CDR2 reads SNEGSKA (reference sequence). There are 15 residues in the CDR3. The CDR3, as DNA: TGCAGTGCTAGAGTCCGGGGAGGGGGCAATCAGCCCCAGCATTTT. The encoded protein is CSARVRGGGNQPQHF.

This clonotype was observed many times. The chain employs TRBV13 and TRBJ2-7, with TRBD2 identical over 11 bases. This CDR3 has 17 amino acids. The ends lost 0 bases at V and 2 bases at J; junction bases unmatched: 6. Germline CDR1 and CDR2: PRHDT and FYEKMQ (reference sequence). As DNA, the CDR3 is TGTGCCAGCAGCTTAGGGGTAGCGGGGGGGCCGACCTACGAGCAGTACTTC. This translates into CASSLGVAGGPTYEQYF.

This clonotype has only a few counts. The J gene is TRBJ2-1, the V gene TRBV6-5; 9 bases fit TRBD2. Germline CDR1 is MNHEY and CDR2 is SVGAGI. The CDR3 consists of 14 residues. Germline trimming cut 6 bases from V and 8 bases from J; bases unmatched to any gene: 8. In DNA, the CDR3 is TGTGCCAGCAGCGGGACTAGCCGCGGCCATGAGCAGTTCTTC. It is translated as CASSGTSRGHEQFF.

This clonotype was recorded many times. The chain has TRBV9 and TRBJ1-2; 12 bases agree with TRBD1. Trimming took 3 bases from V and 5 from J; bases not matched to a gene: 5. The CDR3 is made up of 15 amino acids. Germline CDR1 SGDLS, CDR2 YYNGEE. The CDR3: CASSEGQGAWYGYTF. For the CDR3, the DNA is TGTGCCAGCAGCGAGGGACAGGGGGCTTGGTATGGCTACACCTTC.

As regards this clonotype: Its ends do not fully match the called genes, so a read error is possible. The chain's CDR3 is CACSLGWSGLSGNTIYF. Written as DNA, the CDR3 is TGCGCCTGCAGCTTGGGGTGGTCCGGGCTCTCTGGAAACACCATATATTTT. The chain combines TRBV5-1 with TRBJ1-3; D call uncertain. Germline CDR1 SGHRS, CDR2 YFSETQ. The CDR3 runs to 17 residues. The full variable domain, rest sourced from reference TRBV5-1 and TRBJ1-3, is KAGVTQTPRYLIKTRGQQVTLSCSPISGHRSVSWYQQTPGQGLQFLFEYFSETQRNKGNFPGRFSGRQFSNSRSEMNVSTLELGDSALYLCACSLGWSGLSGNTIYFGEGSWLTVV.

The V and J genes are TRBV7-9 and TRBJ2-5; D perhaps matches TRBD2 (5 bases). The CDR3 runs to 13 residues. V was clipped by 8 bases and J by 1 base, with 11 bases between them. The germline V gene encodes CDR1 SEHNR and CDR2 FQNEAQ (reference sequence). DNA for the CDR3: TGTGCCAGCTCGTGGGAGCTCCAAGAGACCCAGTACTTC. It codes for CASSWELQETQYF. Full variable domain (missing parts from reference TRBV7-9 and TRBJ2-5): DTGVSQNPRHKITKRGQNVTFRCDPISEHNRLYWYRQTLGQGPEFLTYFQNEAQLEKSRLLSDRFSAERPKGSFSTLEIQRTEQGDSAMYLCASSWELQETQYFGPGTRLLVL.

As for this clonotype: A much larger clone differs from this one at a single base, so this may be a read error. The chain has TRBV11-3 and TRBJ2-5; D ambiguous. Trimming left V 3 bases short and J 0 bases short, with 5 bases between. Germline V gene data show CDR1 as SGHNT and CDR2 as YENEEA. The CDR3 runs to 13 residues. DNA of the CDR3: TGTGCCAGCAGCTTGGGGTACCAAGAGACCCAGTACTTC. Encoded protein: CASSLGYQETQYF.

About this clonotype itself: This could be a read error, since a much larger clone is one nucleotide away. V is TRBV10-1 and J is TRBJ1-1; a possible D gene is TRBD1 (5 bases). V was shortened by 8 bases and J by 0 bases, with 16 bases between the two germline ends. CDR3 length equals 15 residues. Germline V CDR1 and CDR2: WNHNN, SYGVQD (reference sequence). The CDR3: CASGSGGTMNTEAFF. In DNA, the CDR3 is TGCGCCAGCGGCTCCGGTGGGACCATGAACACTGAAGCTTTCTTT.